Shown below are 28 T cell receptor beta chains from a single sample sequenced in a study of patients and donors after allogeneic stem cell transplantation. TCRdb itself ran the RT-PCR reads through MiXCR, one entry per CDR3 protein. The repertoire holds more than 150,000 distinct CDR3 sequences, with around two fifths as singletons. Material: blood, either unsorted or a sorted T cell fraction (not recorded which). These receptors were taken from a human donor who was either an allogeneic HSCT recipient or a stem cell or donor lymphocyte infusion donor (not recorded which). It is not recorded whose cells these are; they may come from a transplant donor.

The V and J genes are TRBV5-1 and TRBJ2-1; no definite D call. CDR1 is SGHRS, CDR2 YFSETQ, per germline. The CDR3 runs 14 residues. With 7 bases removed from V and 9 bases from J, the gap between germline ends came to 20 bases. The CDR3 DNA is TGCGCCAGCGGCATGCCGGACGTTACCGGTGAGCAGTTCTTC. Amino acid sequence: CASGMPDVTGEQFF.

This clonotype has a handful of counts. The V gene is TRBV4-3, the J gene TRBJ2-1, with 14 positions matching TRBD2. V lost 4 bases, J lost 6 bases, and 5 bases stayed unmatched. Germline CDR1 reads LGHNA; CDR2 reads YSLEER. The CDR3 has 16 amino acids. For the CDR3, the DNA is TGCGCCAGCAGCCGCCCGACTAGCGGGAGGGGCAATGAGCAGTTCTTC. This sequence encodes CASSRPTSGRGNEQFF.

The rearrangement links TRBV7-9 to TRBJ2-3; D may be TRBD2 (6 bases). Germline loops: CDR1 SEHNR, CDR2 FQNEAQ (reference sequence). The CDR3 is 15 amino acids. Deletions cut 3 bases from V and 1 base from J, with 11 bases between. The CDR3 nucleotides are TGTGCCAGCAGCTTGCTAGCGCTCCGCACAGATACGCAGTATTTT. Translating gives CASSLLALRTDTQYF.

This clonotype was counted a few times. The chain has TRBV5-1 and TRBJ1-2; weak D call: TRBD1 (6 bases). Looked up from germline, CDR1 is SGHRS and CDR2 is YFSETQ. The CDR3 is made up of 14 amino acids. Trimming shortened V by 0 bases and J by 8 bases, and 14 bases separated the two germline ends. CDR3: CASSLDLPGDGYTF. The CDR3 nucleotides read TGCGCCAGCAGCTTGGATCTCCCAGGGGACGGCTACACCTTC.

The gene calls are TRBV6-6 and TRBJ2-1, with 7 positions matching TRBD2. The length of the CDR3 is 16 residues. The germline V gene encodes CDR1 MNHNY and CDR2 SVGAGI (reference sequence). V was pared by 2 bases and J by 2 bases, with 6 bases of the junction left unmatched. The CDR3 coding sequence is TGTGCCAGCAGTTACGGCAGGCTAGCGGCCTACAATGAGCAGTTCTTC. It encodes CASSYGRLAAYNEQFF.

The chain joins TRBV7-2 to TRBJ2-3, with a weak D call TRBD2 (5 bases). V was clipped by 7 bases and J by 2 bases, with 22 bases between them. CDR3 size: 17 residues. The V gene's germline CDR1 is SGHTA and CDR2 FQGNSA. The CDR3 loop reads CASTHRRLRTYTDTQYF. The DNA of the CDR3 is TGTGCCAGCACCCACCGCCGACTGAGGACTTACACAGATACGCAGTATTTT.

This chain links TRBV13 with TRBJ1-2, with TRBD1 identical over 8 bases. Germline loops: CDR1 PRHDT, CDR2 FYEKMQ (reference sequence). J gave up 6 bases and V 1 base, and 4 bases lay outside the gene matches. CDR3 length equals 14 residues. CDR3 coding DNA: TGTGCCAGCAGCTTAGTTTCACAGGGGGATGGCTACACCTTC. It encodes CASSLVSQGDGYTF.

V and J are TRBV30 and TRBJ1-1; maybe TRBD1 (5 bases). The CDR3 has 15 residues. Germline CDR1 is GTSNPN and CDR2 is SVGIG (reference sequence). V lost 2 bases to trimming and J lost 1 base, with 14 bases between them. DNA of the CDR3: TGTGCCTGGAGTACGGTCCAGGGACCGAACACTGAAGCTTTCTTT. Translated: CAWSTVQGPNTEAFF.

This clonotype was picked up many times. The V call is TRBV10-3, the J call TRBJ2-5, with D possibly matching TRBD2 (6 bases). V was pared by 0 bases and J by 5 bases, with 10 bases between. The germline V gene has CDR1 ENHRY and CDR2 SYGVKD. The CDR3 has 14 amino acids. The DNA for the CDR3 is TGTGCCATCAGTGAGTCAGGAGGGGTGGAGACCCAGTACTTC. This encodes CAISESGGVETQYF.

This clonotype was observed a few times. This rearrangement joins TRBV28 to TRBJ1-1; tentative D call: TRBD1 (5 bases). Germline CDR1 MDHEN, CDR2 SYDVKM. V was shortened by 5 bases and J by 4 bases, with 11 bases between the two germline ends. The CDR3 is made up of 13 amino acids. CDR3 sequence (DNA): TGTGCCAGCAGTCCCCCAGGGATCACTGAAGCTTTCTTT. Translated, it gives CASSPPGITEAFF. Variable domain in full (rest from reference TRBV28 and TRBJ1-1): DVKVTQSSRYLVKRTGEKVFLECVQDMDHENMFWYRQDPGLGLRLIYFSYDVKMKEKGDIPEGYSVSREKKERFSLILESASTNQTSMYLCASSPPGITEAFFGQGTRLTVV.

As concerns this clonotype: Sequence at one end of the junction differs from germline and may be a read error. The J gene is TRBJ2-3, the V gene TRBV4-3; the D is unclear. CDR3 size: 15 residues. The germline V gene has CDR1 LGHNA and CDR2 YSLEER. The CDR3 nucleotides are TGCGCCAGCAGCCAAGATGATGGGGTCACACATACGCAGTATTTT. Its protein product is CASSQDDGVTHTQYF.

The sample holds a few counts of this clonotype. The chain is built from TRBV9 and TRBJ2-2; TRBD1 matches 8 bases. The CDR3 runs to 16 residues. The trim removed 0 bases at V and 6 bases at J, leaving 7 bases unmatched. The germline V gene has CDR1 SGDLS and CDR2 YYNGEE. This CDR3 reads CASSVGSGGAPGELFF. The CDR3 bases are TGTGCCAGCAGCGTAGGGTCAGGGGGCGCCCCCGGGGAGCTGTTTTTT. Complete variable domain (other parts from reference TRBV9 and TRBJ2-2): DSGVTQTPKHLITATGQRVTLRCSPRSGDLSVYWYQQSLDQGLQFLIQYYNGEERAKGNILERFSAQQFPDLHSELNLSSLELGDSALYFCASSVGSGGAPGELFFGEGSRLTVL.

The chain carries TRBV18 and TRBJ2-5; 7 bases line up with TRBD2. Germline V CDR1 and CDR2: KGHSH, LQKENI. The CDR3 is made up of 15 amino acids. V trimming: 5 bases; J trimming: 3 bases; junction bases outside the gene matches: 9. Here the CDR3 DNA reads TGTGCCAGCTCAGAGATGGCGGGAGTAGAAGAGACCCAGTACTTC. Translation: CASSEMAGVEETQYF.

J is TRBJ1-2 and V is TRBV29-1; no reliable D call. CDR1 and CDR2 (germline): SQVTM, ANQGSEA. Trimming pared 4 bases from V and 1 base from J, leaving 7 bases between. This CDR3 has 12 amino acids. The CDR3 coding sequence is TGCAGCGTTGCTACAGTTAACTATGGCTACACCTTC. This encodes CSVATVNYGYTF.

The chain uses TRBV7-2 and TRBJ2-5, with D perhaps TRBD2 (6 bases). V lost 6 bases and J lost 5, with 19 bases in between. The CDR3 contains 15 residues. CDR1 and CDR2 (germline): SGHTA, FQGNSA. The CDR3 here is CASSFGGLSSETQYF. CDR3 DNA sequence: TGTGCCAGCAGTTTCGGGGGACTTTCATCGGAGACCCAGTACTTC.

The chain is built from TRBV4-3 and TRBJ1-2; 7 nucleotides agree with TRBD1. CDR1 is LGHNA and CDR2 is YSLEER in the germline V gene. The CDR3 spans 15 residues. Trimming at V came to 0 bases and at J to 4 bases, leaving 5 bases not matched to a gene. The CDR3 spells CASSQDAGGTYGYTF. CDR3 DNA sequence: TGCGCCAGCAGCCAAGATGCAGGGGGTACCTATGGCTACACCTTC.

This clonotype was detected only a few times. J is TRBJ2-1 and V is TRBV29-1; 7 positions match TRBD1. The V segment lost 2 bases and the J segment 6 bases; nucleotides outside the gene matches: 13. Germline CDR1 is SQVTM and CDR2 is ANQGSEA. CDR3 length: 16 residues. The CDR3 spells CSVEPDRSFPFNEQFF. In DNA, the CDR3 is TGCAGCGTTGAACCGGACAGGTCCTTCCCCTTCAATGAGCAGTTCTTC.

The rearrangement uses TRBV20-1 and TRBJ1-1; tentatively, D is TRBD1 (5 bases). Germline CDR1 reads DFQATT; CDR2 reads SNEGSKA (reference sequence). This CDR3 is built from 14 residues. With 1 base removed from V and 2 bases from J, the gap between germline ends came to 11 bases. The CDR3 region is CSARGGETNTEAFF. For the CDR3, the DNA is TGCAGTGCTAGAGGAGGGGAGACCAACACTGAAGCTTTCTTT.

This chain uses TRBV6-2 or TRBV6-3 with TRBJ1-1, with no clear D. This CDR3 is 15 amino acids long. The germline V and J ends were trimmed by 4 bases and 5 bases, with 17 bases remaining between them. Germline CDR1 and CDR2: MNHEY and SVGEGT. This CDR3 reads CASSSSEGRGTEAFF. The CDR3 bases are TGTGCCAGCAGTTCCTCGGAGGGCAGAGGGACTGAAGCTTTCTTT.

This clonotype was detected only a few times. V usage is TRBV28 and J usage is TRBJ2-1, with D perhaps matching TRBD2 (6 bases). Germline-derived CDR1 and CDR2 are MDHEN and SYDVKM. The V and J ends lost 7 bases and 2 bases respectively, with 15 bases between them. The CDR3 is 15 residues long. CDR3 nucleotide sequence: TGTGCCAGCACGGGCAGACAGCGGGCCTACAATGAGCAGTTCTTC. This codes for CASTGRQRAYNEQFF.

The chain carries TRBV13 and TRBJ1-1; a possible D gene is TRBD1 (6 bases). The V and J ends lost 3 bases and 0 bases respectively, with 17 bases between them. CDR3 length equals 17 residues. Germline CDR1 and CDR2: PRHDT and FYEKMQ (reference sequence). As DNA, the CDR3 is TGTGCCAGCAGCTTTGGGGCCACAGGGCCCATGAACACTGAAGCTTTCTTT. Protein product: CASSFGATGPMNTEAFF.

This chain joins TRBV10-3 and TRBJ2-1; 8 bases align to TRBD2. The CDR3 has 15 amino acids. V dropped 3 bases and J dropped 0; count of bases not matched to a gene: 1. Looked up from germline, CDR1 is ENHRY and CDR2 is SYGVKD. In nucleotides, the CDR3 is TGTGCCATCAGTGACAGCGGGGGCTCCTACAATGAGCAGTTCTTC. This codes for CAISDSGGSYNEQFF.

This clonotype was detected once. This chain links TRBV3-1 with TRBJ1-1; 7 positions match TRBD1. There are 16 residues in the CDR3. V lost 4 bases and J lost 1; bases outside the gene matches: 9. Per the germline V gene, CDR1 is LGHDT and CDR2 is YNNKEL (reference sequence). As DNA, the CDR3 is TGTGCCAGCAGCCTTAGAGGGGGCCGGTCGAACACTGAAGCTTTCTTT. Translated, it gives CASSLRGGRSNTEAFF. Full variable domain (rest looked up from reference TRBV3-1 and TRBJ1-1): DTAVSQTPKYLVTQMGNDKSIKCEQNLGHDTMYWYKQDSKKFLKIMFSYNNKELIINETVPNRFSPKSPDKAHLNLHINSLELGDSAVYFCASSLRGGRSNTEAFFGQGTRLTVV.

CDR3 coding DNA: TGTGCCAGCAGCAAACTAGGGGGAAACACAGATACGCAGTATTTT. This gives the protein CASSKLGGNTDTQYF. The chain links TRBV12-3 or TRBV12-4 to TRBJ2-3; tentative D call: TRBD1 (6 bases). Between the trimmed V and J ends, which lost 6 bases and 2 bases, there was a span of 15 bases. The CDR3 loop spans 15 amino acids.

The chain couples TRBV15 to TRBJ2-7; D is unresolved. The CDR3 contains 13 residues. V was pared by 6 bases and J by 3 bases, with 12 bases between. Germline CDR1 is LNHNV and CDR2 is YYDKDF (reference sequence). This chain's CDR3 is CATRRIDHYEQYF. As DNA, the CDR3 is TGTGCCACCAGGAGGATAGACCACTACGAGCAGTACTTC.

This chain uses TRBV12-3 or TRBV12-4 with TRBJ1-1; D unclear. Trimming pared 4 bases from V and 4 bases from J, leaving 10 bases between. The CDR3 consists of 13 residues. CDR3 bases: TGTGCCAGCAGTTCCCGACGGGGCACTGAAGCTTTCTTT. Residues: CASSSRRGTEAFF.

This clonotype appeared once. The CDR3: CASRRTGPTEAFF. The DNA of the CDR3 is TGTGCCAGCAGAAGGACAGGGCCCACTGAAGCTTTCTTT. J is TRBJ1-1 and V is TRBV12-3 or TRBV12-4, with 8 bases identical to TRBD1. After removal of 6 bases from V and 4 bases from J, the junction contained 4 bases not matched to a gene. CDR3 size: 13 residues.

The table lists this clonotype with a few counts. The chain couples TRBV27 to TRBJ2-1; D is ambiguous. Germline CDR1 is MNHEY and CDR2 is SMNVEV (reference sequence). The V and J ends lost 3 bases and 7 bases respectively, with 13 bases between them. The CDR3 loop spans 14 amino acids. CDR3 protein: CASSFRENENEQFF. For the CDR3, the DNA is TGTGCCAGCAGTTTTCGAGAGAACGAGAATGAGCAGTTCTTC.